Listed below are T cell receptor beta chains from one sample, sequenced in a study of early T cells in non-severe SARS-CoV-2 infection. TCRdb re-called the 5' RACE reads with MiXCR, one entry per CDR3 protein. Of fewer than 20,000 distinct CDR3 sequences in the sample, roughly 6.1% were seen once. What was sequenced was whole blood. The receptors here all came from an adult who was a healthcare worker with PCR-confirmed SARS-CoV-2 infection or an uninfected control (not recorded which). Both conserved end residues are part of each CDR3. A D gene is named only where the DNA matches it firmly. Not all rows give a size; the values are once, few, many and, for expanded clones, a class.

abundance: .
v_gene: TRBV7-9
j_gene: TRBJ2-7
d_gene: TRBD1
CDR3nt: TGTGCCAGCAGCCCAGGGACAGACCTCTACGAGCAGTACTTC
CDR3aa: CASSPGTDLYEQYF

abundance: many
v_gene: TRBV28
j_gene: TRBJ2-7
d_gene: .
CDR3nt: TGTGCCAGCAGTCCACCGGACCTTAGCGGTGAGCAGTACTTC
CDR3aa: CASSPPDLSGEQYF

abundance: .
v_gene: TRBV5-4
j_gene: TRBJ1-1
d_gene: .
CDR3nt: TGTGCCAGAAGCTTGGGCCTCTCCAGGGGGAACACTGAAGCTTTCTTT
CDR3aa: CARSLGLSRGNTEAFF

abundance: many
v_gene: TRBV25-1
j_gene: TRBJ2-3
d_gene: .
CDR3nt: TGTGCCAGCAGTGAGGGTAGTACAGATACGCAGTATTTT
CDR3aa: CASSEGSTDTQYF

abundance: many
v_gene: TRBV6-1
j_gene: TRBJ1-5
d_gene: .
CDR3nt: TGTGCCGGGGCAACTGTTAGCAATCAGCCCCAGCATTTT
CDR3aa: CAGATVSNQPQHF

abundance: .
v_gene: TRBV5-6
j_gene: TRBJ2-3
d_gene: .
CDR3nt: TGTGCCAGCAGCTTCGGACTCCCCACAGATACGCAGTATTTT
CDR3aa: CASSFGLPTDTQYF

abundance: many
v_gene: TRBV5-1
j_gene: TRBJ2-1
d_gene: TRBD1
CDR3nt: TGCGCCAGCAGCCTAGATCGACAGGGATTTAGCTCCTACAATGAGCAGTTCTTC
CDR3aa: CASSLDRQGFSSYNEQFF

abundance: many
v_gene: TRBV6-1
j_gene: TRBJ1-5
d_gene: TRBD1
CDR3nt: TGTGCCAGCAGGGGGGGACAGGTCGATCAGCCCCAGCATTTT
CDR3aa: CASRGGQVDQPQHF

abundance: many
v_gene: TRBV6-6
j_gene: TRBJ1-5
d_gene: .
CDR3nt: TGTGCCAGCAGTTACTCGAGTAGCAATCAGCCCCAGCATTTT
CDR3aa: CASSYSSSNQPQHF

abundance: .
v_gene: TRBV24-1
j_gene: TRBJ1-1
d_gene: .
CDR3nt: TGTGCCACCAGTGAAGGACGGAACACTGAAGCTTTCTTT
CDR3aa: CATSEGRNTEAFF

abundance: many
v_gene: TRBV28
j_gene: TRBJ2-1
d_gene: .
CDR3nt: TGTGCCAGCAGTTTGGATCGAGGCTCCGTATCACCTGCCTACAATGAGCAGTTCTTC
CDR3aa: CASSLDRGSVSPAYNEQFF

abundance: many
v_gene: TRBV4-2
j_gene: TRBJ2-1
d_gene: TRBD2
CDR3nt: TGTGCCAGCAGCCAAGATTGGGGAGCGGGAACGTACAATGAGCAGTTCTTC
CDR3aa: CASSQDWGAGTYNEQFF

abundance: few
v_gene: TRBV10-1
j_gene: TRBJ2-1
d_gene: .
CDR3nt: TGCGCCAGCAGCCCCAACTACAATGAGCAGTTCTTC
CDR3aa: CASSPNYNEQFF

abundance: many
v_gene: TRBV20-1
j_gene: TRBJ2-2
d_gene: .
CDR3nt: TGCAGTGCTAGAGATTGGGGGGAGGAGGAGCTGTTTTTT
CDR3aa: CSARDWGEEELFF

abundance: many
v_gene: TRBV12-3/TRBV12-4
j_gene: TRBJ2-1
d_gene: TRBD2
CDR3nt: TGTGCCAGCAGTTTGGCGGGAGTGATGAAAATGAATGAGCAGTTCTTC
CDR3aa: CASSLAGVMKMNEQFF

abundance: many
v_gene: TRBV6-6
j_gene: TRBJ2-5
d_gene: .
CDR3nt: TGTGCCAGCAGTGGGACAGAGACCCAGTACTTC
CDR3aa: CASSGTETQYF

abundance: .
v_gene: TRBV11-2
j_gene: TRBJ2-5
d_gene: TRBD2
CDR3nt: TGTGCCAGCAGCTTAGGACTAGCGGACCAAGAGACCCAGTACTTC
CDR3aa: CASSLGLADQETQYF

abundance: medium-sized
v_gene: TRBV20-1
j_gene: TRBJ2-1
d_gene: .
CDR3nt: TGCAGTGCTTCCAGGGGGAGGGCCTACAATGAGCAGTTCTTC
CDR3aa: CSASRGRAYNEQFF

abundance: many
v_gene: TRBV5-1
j_gene: TRBJ1-1
d_gene: TRBD1
CDR3nt: TGCGCCAGCAGCCCGGGACAGGGAAGGACTGAAGCTTTCTTT
CDR3aa: CASSPGQGRTEAFF

abundance: many
v_gene: TRBV20-1
j_gene: TRBJ2-7
d_gene: TRBD2
CDR3nt: TGCAGTGCTGGACCCGGTGGGCTAGCGGGAGTGTCCGAGCAGTACTTC
CDR3aa: CSAGPGGLAGVSEQYF

abundance: many
v_gene: TRBV28
j_gene: TRBJ2-1
d_gene: .
CDR3nt: TGTGCCAGCAGTTACCCCGGGACACTCTACAATGAGCAGTTCTTC
CDR3aa: CASSYPGTLYNEQFF

abundance: few
v_gene: TRBV14
j_gene: TRBJ2-7
d_gene: TRBD2
CDR3nt: TGTGCCAGCAGCCAAGAATCTAGCGGGAGATACGAGCAGTACTTC
CDR3aa: CASSQESSGRYEQYF

abundance: many
v_gene: TRBV27
j_gene: TRBJ2-7
d_gene: .
CDR3nt: TGTGCCAGCAGTTTACAGCCGGAGAACTCCGAGCAGTACTTC
CDR3aa: CASSLQPENSEQYF

abundance: .
v_gene: TRBV4-1
j_gene: TRBJ1-1
d_gene: .
CDR3nt: TGCGCCAGCAGCCAGGGACCTGGGGCTTTCTTT
CDR3aa: CASSQGPGAFF

abundance: few
v_gene: TRBV29-1
j_gene: TRBJ2-3
d_gene: TRBD2
CDR3nt: TGCAGCGTTCGGGGACTAGCGGGAGAAGATACGCAGTATTTT
CDR3aa: CSVRGLAGEDTQYF

abundance: many
v_gene: TRBV29-1
j_gene: TRBJ2-1
d_gene: TRBD1
CDR3nt: TGCAGCGTTGAAACAGGGGGCTCCTACAATGAGCAGTTCTTC
CDR3aa: CSVETGGSYNEQFF

abundance: many
v_gene: TRBV24-1
j_gene: TRBJ2-5
d_gene: .
CDR3nt: TGTGCCACCAGTGACCCAGACAGGTACCAAGAGACCCAGTACTTC
CDR3aa: CATSDPDRYQETQYF

abundance: many
v_gene: TRBV12-3/TRBV12-4
j_gene: TRBJ1-1
d_gene: .
CDR3nt: TGTGCCAGCAGTTCAGGGGCGGCTGAAGCTTTCTTT
CDR3aa: CASSSGAAEAFF

abundance: many
v_gene: TRBV12-3/TRBV12-4
j_gene: TRBJ2-1
d_gene: .
CDR3nt: TGTGCCAGCAGTTTGAGGGCGGCCTCCTACAATGAGCAGTTCTTC
CDR3aa: CASSLRAASYNEQFF

abundance: many
v_gene: TRBV29-1
j_gene: TRBJ1-1
d_gene: .
CDR3nt: TGCAGCGTTGATCGTCAGACGAACACTGAAGCTTTCTTT
CDR3aa: CSVDRQTNTEAFF

abundance: many
v_gene: TRBV20-1
j_gene: TRBJ2-2
d_gene: .
CDR3nt: TGCAGTGCTAGGTCCCCGAACACCGGGGAGCTGTTTTTT
CDR3aa: CSARSPNTGELFF

abundance: medium-sized
v_gene: TRBV7-6
j_gene: TRBJ2-1
d_gene: .
CDR3nt: TGTGCCAGCAGCTTAAAGGGGAATGAGCAGTTCTTC
CDR3aa: CASSLKGNEQFF

abundance: few
v_gene: TRBV19
j_gene: TRBJ2-1
d_gene: TRBD2
CDR3nt: TGTGCCAGTAGTATTCTACCGGGACTAGCGGGAACCTACAATGAGCAGTTCTTC
CDR3aa: CASSILPGLAGTYNEQFF

abundance: many
v_gene: TRBV5-6
j_gene: TRBJ2-1
d_gene: .
CDR3nt: TGTGCCAGCAGCTTGGGGCTAGCGCATGAGCAGTTCTTC
CDR3aa: CASSLGLAHEQFF

abundance: many
v_gene: TRBV7-2
j_gene: TRBJ2-1
d_gene: .
CDR3nt: TGTGCCAGCAGCCGCCCGCCGGGACTGCAGTTCTTC
CDR3aa: CASSRPPGLQFF

abundance: many
v_gene: TRBV9
j_gene: TRBJ2-7
d_gene: .
CDR3nt: TGTGCCAGCAGCGTATCGGCTAGAAGCTACGAGCAGTACTTC
CDR3aa: CASSVSARSYEQYF

abundance: many
v_gene: TRBV6-4
j_gene: TRBJ2-7
d_gene: TRBD2
CDR3nt: TGTGCCAGCGTCATACCCGCTTGCGTGACTAGCGGGAGGGGGTACGAGCAGTACTTC
CDR3aa: CASVIPACVTSGRGYEQYF

abundance: many
v_gene: TRBV19
j_gene: TRBJ2-1
d_gene: .
CDR3nt: TGTGCCAGTAGTATGGTGGGGTTCTCCTACAATGAGCAGTTCTTC
CDR3aa: CASSMVGFSYNEQFF

abundance: .
v_gene: TRBV6-5
j_gene: TRBJ1-5
d_gene: TRBD1
CDR3nt: TGTGCCACCTCCTCCCGGGACAGCTATCAGCCCCAGCATTTT
CDR3aa: CATSSRDSYQPQHF

abundance: many
v_gene: TRBV20-1
j_gene: TRBJ2-5
d_gene: TRBD1
CDR3nt: TGCAGCATGGGGGACAGGGTTAGGGAGACCCAGTACTTC
CDR3aa: CSMGDRVRETQYF

abundance: few
v_gene: TRBV9
j_gene: TRBJ2-2
d_gene: .
CDR3nt: TGTGCCAGCAGCGTAGGTACCTCTATCCCCACCGGGGAGCTGTTTTTT
CDR3aa: CASSVGTSIPTGELFF

abundance: many
v_gene: TRBV20-1
j_gene: TRBJ1-3
d_gene: .
CDR3nt: TGCAGTGCCCCCCTTGGCTCTGGAAACACCATATATTTT
CDR3aa: CSAPLGSGNTIYF

abundance: many
v_gene: TRBV18
j_gene: TRBJ2-1
d_gene: TRBD1
CDR3nt: TGTGCCAGCTCACCACCGGGACAGGGAGGTTTCAATGAGCAGTTCTTC
CDR3aa: CASSPPGQGGFNEQFF

abundance: medium-sized
v_gene: TRBV20-1
j_gene: TRBJ2-7
d_gene: .
CDR3nt: TGCAGTGCTCTCCCCGTGATAGCGAGCGCCTACGAGCAGTACTTC
CDR3aa: CSALPVIASAYEQYF

abundance: many
v_gene: TRBV5-1
j_gene: TRBJ2-7
d_gene: .
CDR3nt: TGCGCCAGCAAGGACGCTTCCTCCTACGAGCAGTACTTC
CDR3aa: CASKDASSYEQYF

abundance: .
v_gene: TRBV6-6
j_gene: TRBJ1-1
d_gene: .
CDR3nt: TGTGCCAGTGGATCTGCGGGTAACACTGAAGCTTTCTTT
CDR3aa: CASGSAGNTEAFF

abundance: many
v_gene: TRBV10-2
j_gene: TRBJ2-5
d_gene: .
CDR3nt: TGCGCCAGCAGTGAGGTCGGCCCCAACATCCAAGAGACCCAGTACTTC
CDR3aa: CASSEVGPNIQETQYF

abundance: medium-sized
v_gene: TRBV10-3
j_gene: TRBJ2-5
d_gene: TRBD1
CDR3nt: TGTGCCATCAGTGTTCCGGGACAGCAAGAGACCCAGTACTTC
CDR3aa: CAISVPGQQETQYF